The sequence of this T cell receptor beta chain was determined in a study of CD8 T cells in Susac syndrome. Random hexamers were used to reverse transcribe the RNA input (about 0.45 to 1 ug). TCRdb recomputed calls from the immunoSEQ multiplex PCR reads with MiXCR, one row per CDR3 protein. The table lists around 300,000 distinct CDR3 sequences, roughly 85% of them singletons. Sequencing targeted TCR beta in blood CD8+ and CD4+ T cells. Both CD4+ and CD8+ T cells were negatively isolated, and TEMRA cells underwent FACS enrichment. Germline V gene sequence: CDR1 MGHRA, CDR2 YSYEKL. V lost 1 base and J lost 0; bases outside the gene matches: 12. CDR3 length equals 19 residues.

The sequence derives from a human donor with multiple sclerosis. Sequencing was performed on CD8+ T cells from PBMCs. The chain couples TRBV4-1 to TRBJ1-1; 9 positions agree with TRBD1. This CDR3 is CASSQGFGQGKALNTEAFF. The CDR3 bases are TGCGCCAGCAGCCAAGGCTTTGGACAGGGGAAAGCCCTGAACACTGAAGCTTTCTTT.